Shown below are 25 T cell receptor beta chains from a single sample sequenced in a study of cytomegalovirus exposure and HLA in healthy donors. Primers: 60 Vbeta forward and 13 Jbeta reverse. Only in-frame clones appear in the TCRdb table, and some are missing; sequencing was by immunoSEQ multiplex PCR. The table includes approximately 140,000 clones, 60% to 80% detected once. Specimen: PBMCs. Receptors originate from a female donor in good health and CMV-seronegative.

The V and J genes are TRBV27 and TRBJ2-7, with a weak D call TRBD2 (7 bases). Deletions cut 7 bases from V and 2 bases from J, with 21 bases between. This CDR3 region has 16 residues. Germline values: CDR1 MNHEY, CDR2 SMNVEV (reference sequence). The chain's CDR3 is CASTGGGPGQTYEQYF. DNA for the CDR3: TGTGCCAGCACTGGGGGGGGACCGGGACAAACCTACGAGCAGTACTTC.

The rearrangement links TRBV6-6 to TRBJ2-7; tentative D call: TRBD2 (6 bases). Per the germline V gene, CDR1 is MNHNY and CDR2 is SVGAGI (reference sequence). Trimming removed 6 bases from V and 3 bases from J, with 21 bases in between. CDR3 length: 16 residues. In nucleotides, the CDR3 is TGTGCCAGCAGGGTGGGGGGTCGGAGCGGAAACTACGAGCAGTACTTC. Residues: CASRVGGRSGNYEQYF.

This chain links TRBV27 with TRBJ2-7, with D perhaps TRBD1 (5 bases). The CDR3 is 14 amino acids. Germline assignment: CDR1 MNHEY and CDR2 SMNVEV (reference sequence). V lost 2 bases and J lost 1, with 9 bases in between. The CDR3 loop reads CASSLPGSSYEQYF. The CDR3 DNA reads TGTGCCAGCAGTTTACCAGGGTCTTCCTACGAGCAGTACTTC.

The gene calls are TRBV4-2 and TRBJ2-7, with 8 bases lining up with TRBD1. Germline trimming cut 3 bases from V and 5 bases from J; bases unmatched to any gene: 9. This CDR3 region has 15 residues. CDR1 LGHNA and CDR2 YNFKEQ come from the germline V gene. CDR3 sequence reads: CASSHIGQGGHEQYF. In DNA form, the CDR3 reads TGTGCCAGCAGCCACATCGGACAGGGCGGCCACGAGCAGTACTTC.

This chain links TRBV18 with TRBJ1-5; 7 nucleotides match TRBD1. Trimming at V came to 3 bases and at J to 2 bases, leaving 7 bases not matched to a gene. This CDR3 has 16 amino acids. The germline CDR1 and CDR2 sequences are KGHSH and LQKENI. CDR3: CASSPQIGQGNQPQHF. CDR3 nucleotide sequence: TGTGCCAGCTCACCCCAAATTGGACAGGGCAATCAGCCCCAGCATTTT. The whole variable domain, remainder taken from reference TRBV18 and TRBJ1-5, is NAGVMQNPRHLVRRRGQEARLRCSPMKGHSHVYWYRQLPEEGLKFMVYLQKENIIDESGMPKERFSAEFPKEGPSILRIQQVVRGDSAAYFCASSPQIGQGNQPQHFGDGTRLSIL.

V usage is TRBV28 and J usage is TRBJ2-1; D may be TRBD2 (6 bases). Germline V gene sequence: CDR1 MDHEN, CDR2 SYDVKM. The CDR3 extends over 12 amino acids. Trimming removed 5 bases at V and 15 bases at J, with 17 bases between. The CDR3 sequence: CASSTLLADWFF. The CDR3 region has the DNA TGTGCCAGCAGTACATTGTTAGCGGATTGGTTCTTC.

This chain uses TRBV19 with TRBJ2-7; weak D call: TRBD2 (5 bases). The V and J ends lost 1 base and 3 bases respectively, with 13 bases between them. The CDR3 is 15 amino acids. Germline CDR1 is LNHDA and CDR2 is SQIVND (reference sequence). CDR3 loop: CASSIGRGHYYEQYF. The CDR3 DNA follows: TGTGCCAGTAGTATAGGGCGCGGGCACTACTACGAGCAGTACTTC.

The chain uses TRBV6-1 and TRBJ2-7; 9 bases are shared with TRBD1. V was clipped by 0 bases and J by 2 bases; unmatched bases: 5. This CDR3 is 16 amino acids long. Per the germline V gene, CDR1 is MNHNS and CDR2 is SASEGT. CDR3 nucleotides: TGTGCCAGCAGTGAAGCCCACGGACAGGGGCCCTACGAGCAGTACTTC. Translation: CASSEAHGQGPYEQYF.

CDR3 loop: CASSPAGISNTGELFF. The DNA of the CDR3 is TGTGCCAGCAGCCCCGCAGGGATATCGAACACCGGGGAGCTGTTTTTT. The V gene is TRBV13, the J gene TRBJ2-2, with a tentative D call TRBD1 (5 bases). Germline values: CDR1 PRHDT, CDR2 FYEKMQ (reference sequence). This CDR3 contains 16 residues. Trimming stripped 5 bases from V and 0 bases from J, with 13 bases between.

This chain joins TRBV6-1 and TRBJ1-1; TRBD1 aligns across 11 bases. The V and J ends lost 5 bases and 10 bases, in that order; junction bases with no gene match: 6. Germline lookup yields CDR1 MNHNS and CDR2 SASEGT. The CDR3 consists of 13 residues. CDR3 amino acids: CASSLGQGASAFF. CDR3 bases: TGTGCCAGCAGTCTTGGACAGGGGGCTTCAGCTTTCTTT.

CDR3 in amino acids: CASSESNAGSLEAFF. The CDR3 nucleotides are TGCGCCAGCAGTGAGTCGAATGCGGGGTCGTTGGAGGCTTTCTTT. The chain joins TRBV10-1 to TRBJ1-1; D uncertain. V dropped 0 bases and J dropped 11 bases, with 19 bases sitting between them. Germline V gene sequence: CDR1 WNHNN, CDR2 SYGVQD (reference sequence). The CDR3 sequence is 15 residues long.

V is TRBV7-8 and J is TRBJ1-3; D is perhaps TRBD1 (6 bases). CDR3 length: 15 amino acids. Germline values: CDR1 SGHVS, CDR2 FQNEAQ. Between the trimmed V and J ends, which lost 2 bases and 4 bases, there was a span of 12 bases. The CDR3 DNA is TGTGCCAGCAGCTTACAGGGGAAGAGGGGAAACACCATATATTTT. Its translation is CASSLQGKRGNTIYF.

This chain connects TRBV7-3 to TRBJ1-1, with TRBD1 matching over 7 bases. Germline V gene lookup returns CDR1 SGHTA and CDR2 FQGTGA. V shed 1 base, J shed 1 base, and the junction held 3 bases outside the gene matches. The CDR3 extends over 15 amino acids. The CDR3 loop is CASSLNGQENTEAFF. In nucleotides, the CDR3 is TGTGCCAGCAGCTTAAATGGACAGGAGAACACTGAAGCTTTCTTT.

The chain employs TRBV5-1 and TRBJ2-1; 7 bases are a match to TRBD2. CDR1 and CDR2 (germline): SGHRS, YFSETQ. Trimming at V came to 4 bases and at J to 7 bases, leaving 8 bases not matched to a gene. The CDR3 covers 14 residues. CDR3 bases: TGCGCCAGCAGCCCCACTAGCGTGCTTAATGAGCAGTTCTTC. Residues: CASSPTSVLNEQFF.

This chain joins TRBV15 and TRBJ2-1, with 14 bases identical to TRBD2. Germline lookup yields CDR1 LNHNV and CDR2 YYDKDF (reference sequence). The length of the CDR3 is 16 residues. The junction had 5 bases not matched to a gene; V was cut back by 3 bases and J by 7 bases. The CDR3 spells CATSRRLAGGRNEQFF. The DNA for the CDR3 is TGTGCCACCAGCAGGAGACTAGCGGGGGGGCGTAATGAGCAGTTCTTC.

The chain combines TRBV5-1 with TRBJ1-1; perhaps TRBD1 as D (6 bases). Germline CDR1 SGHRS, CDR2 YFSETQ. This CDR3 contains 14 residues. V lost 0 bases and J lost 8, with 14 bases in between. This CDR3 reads CASSLETPGTEAFF. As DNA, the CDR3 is TGCGCCAGCAGCTTGGAAACGCCCGGGACAGAAGCTTTCTTT.

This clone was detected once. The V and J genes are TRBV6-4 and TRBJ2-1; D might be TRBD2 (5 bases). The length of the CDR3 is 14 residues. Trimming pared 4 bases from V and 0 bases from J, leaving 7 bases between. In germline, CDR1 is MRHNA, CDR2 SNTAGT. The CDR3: CASSVASSYNEQFF. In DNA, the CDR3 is TGTGCCAGCAGTGTAGCGAGCTCCTACAATGAGCAGTTCTTC.

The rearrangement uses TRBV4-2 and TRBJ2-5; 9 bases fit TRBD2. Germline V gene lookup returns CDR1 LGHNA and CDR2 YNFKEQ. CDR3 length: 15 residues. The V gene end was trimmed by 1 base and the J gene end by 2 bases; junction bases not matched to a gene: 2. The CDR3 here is CASSQVSGGQETQYF. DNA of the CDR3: TGTGCCAGCAGCCAAGTTAGCGGGGGACAAGAGACCCAGTACTTC.

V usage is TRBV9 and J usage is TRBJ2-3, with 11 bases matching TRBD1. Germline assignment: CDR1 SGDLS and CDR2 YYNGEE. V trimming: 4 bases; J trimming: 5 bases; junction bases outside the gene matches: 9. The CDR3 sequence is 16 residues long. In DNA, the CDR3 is TGTGCCAGCAGCCTCCGGACAGGGGGCATGGAAGATACGCAGTATTTT. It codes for CASSLRTGGMEDTQYF.

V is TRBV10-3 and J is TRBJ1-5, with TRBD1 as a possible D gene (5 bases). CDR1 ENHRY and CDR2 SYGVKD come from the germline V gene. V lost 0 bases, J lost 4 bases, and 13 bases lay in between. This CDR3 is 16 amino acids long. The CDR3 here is CAISESRDGGNQPQHF. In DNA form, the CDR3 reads TGTGCCATCAGTGAGTCACGGGACGGAGGGAATCAGCCCCAGCATTTT.

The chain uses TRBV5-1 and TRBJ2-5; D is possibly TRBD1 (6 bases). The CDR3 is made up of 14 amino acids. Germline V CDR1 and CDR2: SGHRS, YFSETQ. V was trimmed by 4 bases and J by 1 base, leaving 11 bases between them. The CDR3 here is CASSADSTQETQYF. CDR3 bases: TGCGCCAGCAGCGCGGACAGTACCCAAGAGACCCAGTACTTC.

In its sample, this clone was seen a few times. The CDR3 sequence: CASSFRAGADNEQFF. DNA for the CDR3: TGTGCCAGCAGTTTCCGGGCGGGAGCAGACAATGAGCAGTTCTTC. V and J are TRBV28 and TRBJ2-1; 7 bases match TRBD2. The V gene's germline CDR1 is MDHEN and CDR2 SYDVKM. This CDR3 has 15 amino acids. The trim removed 3 bases at V and 5 bases at J, leaving 7 bases unmatched.

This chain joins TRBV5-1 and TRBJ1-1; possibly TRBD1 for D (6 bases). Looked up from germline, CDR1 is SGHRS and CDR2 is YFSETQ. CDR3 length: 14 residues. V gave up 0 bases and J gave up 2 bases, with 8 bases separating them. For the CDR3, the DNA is TGCGCCAGCAGCTTGGGGGACACCAACACTGAAGCTTTCTTT. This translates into CASSLGDTNTEAFF.

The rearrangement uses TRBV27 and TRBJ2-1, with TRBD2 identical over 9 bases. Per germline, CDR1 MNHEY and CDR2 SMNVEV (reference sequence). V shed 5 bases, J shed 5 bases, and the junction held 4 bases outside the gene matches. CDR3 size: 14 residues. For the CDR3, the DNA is TGTGCCAGCAGTCAAGCGGGGGGAAACAATGAGCAGTTCTTC. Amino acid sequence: CASSQAGGNNEQFF.

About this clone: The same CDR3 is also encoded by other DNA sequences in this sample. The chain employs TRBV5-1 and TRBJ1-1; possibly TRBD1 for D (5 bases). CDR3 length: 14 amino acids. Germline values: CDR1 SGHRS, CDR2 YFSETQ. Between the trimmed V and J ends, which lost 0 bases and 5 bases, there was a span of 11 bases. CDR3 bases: TGCGCCAGCAGCTTGGTTCAGGGAGGTACTGAAGCTTTCTTT. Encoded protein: CASSLVQGGTEAFF.